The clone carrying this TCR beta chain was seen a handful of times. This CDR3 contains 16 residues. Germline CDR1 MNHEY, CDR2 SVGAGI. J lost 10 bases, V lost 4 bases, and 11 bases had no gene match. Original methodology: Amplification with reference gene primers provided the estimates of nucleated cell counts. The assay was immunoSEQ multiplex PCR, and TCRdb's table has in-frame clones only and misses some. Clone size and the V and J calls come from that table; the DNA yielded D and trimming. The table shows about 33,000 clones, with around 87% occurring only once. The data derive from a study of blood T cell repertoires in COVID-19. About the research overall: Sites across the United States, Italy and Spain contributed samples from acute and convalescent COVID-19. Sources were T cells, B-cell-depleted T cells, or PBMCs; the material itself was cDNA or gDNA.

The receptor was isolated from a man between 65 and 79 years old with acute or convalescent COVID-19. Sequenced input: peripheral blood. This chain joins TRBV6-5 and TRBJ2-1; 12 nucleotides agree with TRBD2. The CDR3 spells CASSSPSGRAGQEQFF. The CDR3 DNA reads TGTGCCAGCAGTTCCCCTAGCGGGAGGGCCGGTCAGGAGCAGTTCTTC.